The rows below give T cell receptor beta chains drawn from one sample of a study of cytomegalovirus exposure and HLA in healthy donors. TCRdb's copy holds only in-frame clones and misses some; the assay was immunoSEQ multiplex PCR. Found here are approximately 150,000 clones, around four fifths of them singletons; the top ten hold over 2%. The sequencing input was PBMCs. These receptors came from a man aged 25-45 years in good health and CMV-seropositive. The CDR3 runs from the conserved cysteine through the conserved F or W. The D gene is left open where the match is weak. Size values are once, few and many counts, or a class for expanded clones, and some rows have none.

d_call: NA; v_call: TRBV5-1; clone_size: NA; j_call: TRBJ2-1; cdr3_nt: TGCGCCAGCAGCTTGGGAAAGGACTCCTTGTTCTTC; cdr3_aa: CASSLGKDSLFF
d_call: TRBD1; v_call: TRBV2; clone_size: NA; j_call: TRBJ2-3; cdr3_nt: TGTGCCAGCCTACGGACAGGGAGAGGCCCAGATACGCAGTATTTT; cdr3_aa: CASLRTGRGPDTQYF
d_call: TRBD1; v_call: TRBV6-5; clone_size: NA; j_call: TRBJ2-7; cdr3_nt: TGTGCCAGCAGACAGGGGGCCTACGAGCAGTACTTC; cdr3_aa: CASRQGAYEQYF
d_call: TRBD1; v_call: TRBV18; clone_size: NA; j_call: TRBJ2-5; cdr3_nt: TGTGCCAGCTCACCACCCGACAGGGAAGAGACCCAGTACTTC; cdr3_aa: CASSPPDREETQYF
d_call: TRBD2; v_call: TRBV7-2; clone_size: NA; j_call: TRBJ2-5; cdr3_nt: TGTGCCAGCAGCCCCCTTTTGGTAGCGGGGGGTGGGACCCAGTACTTC; cdr3_aa: CASSPLLVAGGGTQYF
d_call: NA; v_call: TRBV4-2; clone_size: once; j_call: TRBJ1-4; cdr3_nt: TGTGCCAGCAGCCAAGATCTTCCCAATGAAAAACTGTTTTTT; cdr3_aa: CASSQDLPNEKLFF
d_call: NA; v_call: TRBV6-5; clone_size: few; j_call: TRBJ1-3; cdr3_nt: TGTGCCAGCAGTTACTCGAGCCAGGTTAGGGGAAACACCATATATTTT; cdr3_aa: CASSYSSQVRGNTIYF
d_call: NA; v_call: TRBV7-9; clone_size: few; j_call: TRBJ2-7; cdr3_nt: TGTGCCAGCAGTTCAGGGGTCGGGGTTTACTACGAGCAGTACTTC; cdr3_aa: CASSSGVGVYYEQYF
d_call: NA; v_call: TRBV4-2; clone_size: NA; j_call: TRBJ1-3; cdr3_nt: TGTGCCAGCAGCCCCAAGGACAGTAGCTCTGGAAACACCATATATTTT; cdr3_aa: CASSPKDSSSGNTIYF
d_call: NA; v_call: TRBV4-3; clone_size: NA; j_call: TRBJ1-4; cdr3_nt: TGCGCCAGCAGCCAGCCGGGACTGACTAATGAAAAACTGTTTTTT; cdr3_aa: CASSQPGLTNEKLFF
d_call: NA; v_call: TRBV2; clone_size: NA; j_call: TRBJ2-2; cdr3_nt: TGTGCCAGCCCTCGGACAGCGAACACCGGGGAGCTGTTTTTT; cdr3_aa: CASPRTANTGELFF
d_call: TRBD1; v_call: TRBV19; clone_size: NA; j_call: TRBJ1-1; cdr3_nt: TGTGCCAGTAGTGGACACCCGACAGGGTGGCGTAAAGCTTTCTTT; cdr3_aa: CASSGHPTGWRKAFF
d_call: NA; v_call: TRBV13; clone_size: few; j_call: TRBJ2-7; cdr3_nt: TGTGCCAGCAGCTTACGCCAGGGGTTTGGATCCTACGAGCAGTACTTC; cdr3_aa: CASSLRQGFGSYEQYF
d_call: TRBD1; v_call: TRBV6-1; clone_size: NA; j_call: TRBJ2-3; cdr3_nt: TGTGCCAGCAGTGAAAGCCAAGGGGGCCACACAGATACGCAGTATTTT; cdr3_aa: CASSESQGGHTDTQYF
d_call: NA; v_call: TRBV5-1; clone_size: NA; j_call: TRBJ1-1; cdr3_nt: TGCGCCAGCAGCTTGAAGCTCGAGAACACTGAAGCTTTCTTT; cdr3_aa: CASSLKLENTEAFF
d_call: NA; v_call: TRBV7-2; clone_size: NA; j_call: TRBJ1-2; cdr3_nt: TGTGCCAGCAGCTCGGACAGTCCCAATCTCTCTAACTATGGCTACACCTTC; cdr3_aa: CASSSDSPNLSNYGYTF
d_call: TRBD1; v_call: TRBV6-1; clone_size: NA; j_call: TRBJ2-1; cdr3_nt: TGTGCCAGCAGTGGGCGGGACAGGGGATACAATGAGCAGTTCTTC; cdr3_aa: CASSGRDRGYNEQFF
d_call: NA; v_call: TRBV15; clone_size: NA; j_call: TRBJ2-3; cdr3_nt: TGTGCCGCAGGAAGCACAGATACGCAGTATTTT; cdr3_aa: CAAGSTDTQYF
d_call: NA; v_call: TRBV7-6; clone_size: NA; j_call: TRBJ2-7; cdr3_nt: TGTGCCAGCAGCTTAGGGCCGTTACAGGGACAAGGCGAGCAGTACTTC; cdr3_aa: CASSLGPLQGQGEQYF
d_call: NA; v_call: TRBV6-5; clone_size: NA; j_call: TRBJ1-5; cdr3_nt: TGTGCCAGCAGGCCAGGATTTAGCAATCAGCCCCAGCATTTT; cdr3_aa: CASRPGFSNQPQHF
d_call: NA; v_call: TRBV27; clone_size: NA; j_call: TRBJ1-3; cdr3_nt: TGTGCCAGCAGTCTCCCGACCGGGACTAAGGTCTCGCCTATCGGAAACACCATATATTTT; cdr3_aa: CASSLPTGTKVSPIGNTIYF
d_call: TRBD1; v_call: TRBV5-6; clone_size: once; j_call: TRBJ1-5; cdr3_nt: TGTGCCAGCAGCTTGTTACAGGGGGGCAATCAGCCCCAGCATTTT; cdr3_aa: CASSLLQGGNQPQHF
d_call: NA; v_call: TRBV19; clone_size: NA; j_call: TRBJ2-7; cdr3_nt: TGTGCCAGTAGTTTGAGGGCATTTCCCTACGAGCAGTACTTC; cdr3_aa: CASSLRAFPYEQYF
d_call: NA; v_call: TRBV4-1; clone_size: NA; j_call: TRBJ1-5; cdr3_nt: TGCGCCAGCAGCCAAGCCCTGACAGAGTATAGCAATCAGCCCCAGCATTTT; cdr3_aa: CASSQALTEYSNQPQHF
d_call: NA; v_call: TRBV11-3; clone_size: NA; j_call: TRBJ2-2; cdr3_nt: TGTGCCAGCAGCTTAGGGGGCGCGAACACCGGGGAGCTGTTTTTT; cdr3_aa: CASSLGGANTGELFF
d_call: NA; v_call: TRBV10-3; clone_size: NA; j_call: TRBJ2-7; cdr3_nt: TGTGCCATCAGGACGGGCGGGGGCGTATCCGAGCAGTACTTC; cdr3_aa: CAIRTGGGVSEQYF
d_call: TRBD2; v_call: TRBV2; clone_size: NA; j_call: TRBJ2-7; cdr3_nt: TGTGCCAGCATTAAGGGGACTAGCGGCTACGAGCAGTACTTC; cdr3_aa: CASIKGTSGYEQYF
d_call: TRBD2; v_call: TRBV6-5; clone_size: NA; j_call: TRBJ2-7; cdr3_nt: TGTGCCAGCATCAACGGGAGGTACGAGCAGTACTTC; cdr3_aa: CASINGRYEQYF
d_call: NA; v_call: TRBV4-2; clone_size: once; j_call: TRBJ2-2; cdr3_nt: TGTGCCAGCAATGCCCCCCAGCGGTCTTTGGACGGGGAGCTGTTTTTT; cdr3_aa: CASNAPQRSLDGELFF
d_call: TRBD1; v_call: TRBV5-5; clone_size: NA; j_call: TRBJ1-2; cdr3_nt: TGTGCCATAAGCAGGGGGTATAACTATGGCTACACCTTC; cdr3_aa: CAISRGYNYGYTF
d_call: NA; v_call: TRBV15; clone_size: NA; j_call: TRBJ2-1; cdr3_nt: TGTGCCACCAGCAGAGAAGACTTCAATGAGCAGTTCTTC; cdr3_aa: CATSREDFNEQFF
d_call: TRBD1; v_call: TRBV5-1; clone_size: NA; j_call: TRBJ2-6; cdr3_nt: TGCGCCAGCACCCGACAGGGGGCGGCGCGTGGGGCCAACGTCCTGACTTTC; cdr3_aa: CASTRQGAARGANVLTF
d_call: TRBD1; v_call: TRBV6-7; clone_size: NA; j_call: TRBJ1-6; cdr3_nt: TGTGCCAGCAGTTACTCGCCTCCGGGACAGGGTAATTCACCCCTCCACTTT; cdr3_aa: CASSYSPPGQGNSPLHF
d_call: NA; v_call: TRBV6-1; clone_size: NA; j_call: TRBJ1-3; cdr3_nt: TGTGCCAGCAGTGAAGCACTCCGGTCGTCTGGAAACACCATATATTTT; cdr3_aa: CASSEALRSSGNTIYF
d_call: NA; v_call: TRBV7-7; clone_size: once; j_call: TRBJ2-5; cdr3_nt: TGTGCTAGCAGCCCGACGGGGGGCAGTGGGGAGACCCAGTACTTC; cdr3_aa: CASSPTGGSGETQYF
d_call: TRBD1; v_call: TRBV6-5; clone_size: NA; j_call: TRBJ2-1; cdr3_nt: TGTGCCAGCAGTTACGCAGGGGGAAATGAGCAGTTCTTC; cdr3_aa: CASSYAGGNEQFF
d_call: NA; v_call: TRBV6-4; clone_size: NA; j_call: TRBJ1-4; cdr3_nt: TGTGCCAGCACCCCCTGGGCAGGGGTGGATGAAAAACTGTTTTTT; cdr3_aa: CASTPWAGVDEKLFF
d_call: TRBD1; v_call: TRBV2; clone_size: NA; j_call: TRBJ1-4; cdr3_nt: TGTGCCACCGGGGGGACAGGGGGCAATGAAAAACTGTTTTTT; cdr3_aa: CATGGTGGNEKLFF
d_call: NA; v_call: TRBV30; clone_size: NA; j_call: TRBJ2-1; cdr3_nt: TGTGCCTGGAGTCAGGGCCTTTACAATGAGCAGTTCTTC; cdr3_aa: CAWSQGLYNEQFF
d_call: NA; v_call: TRBV12-5; clone_size: NA; j_call: TRBJ1-4; cdr3_nt: TGTGCTAGTGCTTGGGACATCCTGGCAACTAATGAAAAACTGTTTTTT; cdr3_aa: CASAWDILATNEKLFF
d_call: NA; v_call: TRBV5-1; clone_size: once; j_call: TRBJ1-1; cdr3_nt: TGCGCCAGCAGCTTGGAAGGGACTTCCGGGACTGAAGCTTTCTTT; cdr3_aa: CASSLEGTSGTEAFF
d_call: NA; v_call: TRBV6-5; clone_size: NA; j_call: TRBJ2-2; cdr3_nt: TGTGCCAGCAGATCGCAGGTGGATTCCACCGGGGAGCTGTTTTTT; cdr3_aa: CASRSQVDSTGELFF